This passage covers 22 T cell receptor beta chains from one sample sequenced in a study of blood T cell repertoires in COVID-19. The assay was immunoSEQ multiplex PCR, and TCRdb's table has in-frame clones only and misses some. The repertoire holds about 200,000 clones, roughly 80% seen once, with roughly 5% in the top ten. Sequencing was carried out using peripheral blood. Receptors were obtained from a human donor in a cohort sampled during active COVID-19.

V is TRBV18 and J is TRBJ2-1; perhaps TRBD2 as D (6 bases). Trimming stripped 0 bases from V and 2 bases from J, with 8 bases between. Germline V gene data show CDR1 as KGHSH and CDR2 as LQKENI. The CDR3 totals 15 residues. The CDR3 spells CASSPPRTTYNEQFF. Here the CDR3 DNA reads TGTGCCAGCTCACCACCGAGGACTACCTACAATGAGCAGTTCTTC. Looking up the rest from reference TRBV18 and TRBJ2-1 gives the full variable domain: NAGVMQNPRHLVRRRGQEARLRCSPMKGHSHVYWYRQLPEEGLKFMVYLQKENIIDESGMPKERFSAEFPKEGPSILRIQQVVRGDSAAYFCASSPPRTTYNEQFFGPGTRLTVL.

CDR3: CASSSLLGGYYGYTF. The CDR3 DNA follows: TGTGCCAGCAGTAGCCTACTAGGGGGATACTATGGCTACACCTTC. The chain links TRBV6-5 to TRBJ1-2, with D perhaps TRBD1 (6 bases). The CDR3 contains 15 residues. V shed 5 bases and J shed 3 bases, with 16 bases lying between them. Germline CDR1 is MNHEY and CDR2 is SVGAGI.

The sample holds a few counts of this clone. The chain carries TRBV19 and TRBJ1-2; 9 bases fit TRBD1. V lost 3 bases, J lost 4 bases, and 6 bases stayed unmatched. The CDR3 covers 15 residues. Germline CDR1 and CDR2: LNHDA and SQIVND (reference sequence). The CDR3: CASSIQPGQGYGYTF. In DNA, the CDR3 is TGTGCCAGTAGTATTCAACCGGGACAGGGCTATGGCTACACCTTC.

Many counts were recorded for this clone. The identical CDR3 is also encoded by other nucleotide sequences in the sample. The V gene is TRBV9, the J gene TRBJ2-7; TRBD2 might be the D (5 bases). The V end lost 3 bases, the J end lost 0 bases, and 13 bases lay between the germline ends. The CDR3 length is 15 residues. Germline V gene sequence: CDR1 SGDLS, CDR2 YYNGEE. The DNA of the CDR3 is TGTGCCAGCAGCGCGAAAGAGGGAAGCTCCTACGAGCAGTACTTC. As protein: CASSAKEGSSYEQYF.

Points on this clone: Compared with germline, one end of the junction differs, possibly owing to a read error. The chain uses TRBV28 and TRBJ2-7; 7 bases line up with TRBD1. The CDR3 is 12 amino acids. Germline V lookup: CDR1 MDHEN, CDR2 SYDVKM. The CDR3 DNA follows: TGTGCCAGCAGTGCCAAGGGGGCAGGATTTGGATTC. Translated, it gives CASSAKGAGFGF.

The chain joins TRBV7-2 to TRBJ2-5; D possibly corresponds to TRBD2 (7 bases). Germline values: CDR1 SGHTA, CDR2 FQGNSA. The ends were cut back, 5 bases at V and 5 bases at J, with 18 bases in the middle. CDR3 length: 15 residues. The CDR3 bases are TGTGCCAGCAGCCCGGGGGGCGCCAGGGGCGAGACCCAGTACTTC. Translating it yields CASSPGGARGETQYF.

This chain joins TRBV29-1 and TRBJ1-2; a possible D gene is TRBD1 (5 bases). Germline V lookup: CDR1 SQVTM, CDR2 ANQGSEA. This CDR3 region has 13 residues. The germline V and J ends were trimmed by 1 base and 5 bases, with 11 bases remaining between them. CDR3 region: CSVEGGFPYGYTF. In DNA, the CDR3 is TGCAGCGTTGAAGGGGGCTTCCCGTATGGCTACACCTTC.

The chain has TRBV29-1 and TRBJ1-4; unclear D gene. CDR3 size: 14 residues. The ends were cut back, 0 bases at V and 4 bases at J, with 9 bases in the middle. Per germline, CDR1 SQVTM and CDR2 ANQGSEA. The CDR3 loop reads CSVEDPSYNEKLFF. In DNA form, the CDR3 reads TGCAGCGTTGAAGATCCCAGTTATAATGAAAAACTGTTTTTT.

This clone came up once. The CDR3 DNA sequence: TGTGCCAGCAGCTTAGTTAGCGGGAGCTCCTACGAGCAGTACTTC. It specifies CASSLVSGSSYEQYF. The chain uses TRBV7-9 and TRBJ2-7, with 9 bases fitting TRBD2. Germline V gene sequence: CDR1 SEHNR, CDR2 FQNEAQ (reference sequence). Germline trimming cut 1 base from V and 0 bases from J; bases unmatched to any gene: 1. The CDR3 runs 15 residues. The variable domain in full, completed from reference TRBV7-9 and TRBJ2-7, reads DTGVSQNPRHKITKRGQNVTFRCDPISEHNRLYWYRQTLGQGPEFLTYFQNEAQLEKSRLLSDRFSAERPKGSFSTLEIQRTEQGDSAMYLCASSLVSGSSYEQYFGPGTRLTVT.

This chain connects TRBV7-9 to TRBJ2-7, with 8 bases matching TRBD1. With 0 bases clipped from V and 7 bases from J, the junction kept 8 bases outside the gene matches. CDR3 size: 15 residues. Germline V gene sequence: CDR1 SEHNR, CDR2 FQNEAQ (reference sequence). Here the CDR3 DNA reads TGTGCCAGCAGCTTAGCCCGGGGACAGGCAGGAGAGCAGTACTTC. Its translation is CASSLARGQAGEQYF.

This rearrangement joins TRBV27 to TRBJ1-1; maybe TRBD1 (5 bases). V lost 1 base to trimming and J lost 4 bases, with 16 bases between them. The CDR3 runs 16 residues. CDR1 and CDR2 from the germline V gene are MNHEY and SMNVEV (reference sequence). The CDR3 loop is CASSLYSGGVGTEAFF. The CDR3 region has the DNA TGTGCCAGCAGTTTATATTCGGGAGGGGTCGGCACTGAAGCTTTCTTT.

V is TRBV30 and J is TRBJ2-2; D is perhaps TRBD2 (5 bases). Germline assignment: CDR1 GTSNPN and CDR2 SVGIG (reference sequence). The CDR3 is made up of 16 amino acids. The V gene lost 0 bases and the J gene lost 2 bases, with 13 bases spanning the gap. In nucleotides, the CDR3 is TGTGCCTGGAGTGTAGCGGCGAGATCCAACACCGGGGAGCTGTTTTTT. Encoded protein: CAWSVAARSNTGELFF. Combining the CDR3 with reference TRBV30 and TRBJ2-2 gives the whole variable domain SQTIHQWPATLVQPVGSPLSLECTVEGTSNPNLYWYRQAAGRGLQLLFYSVGIGQISSEVPQNLSASRPQDRQFILSSKKLLLSDSGFYLCAWSVAARSNTGELFFGEGSRLTVL.

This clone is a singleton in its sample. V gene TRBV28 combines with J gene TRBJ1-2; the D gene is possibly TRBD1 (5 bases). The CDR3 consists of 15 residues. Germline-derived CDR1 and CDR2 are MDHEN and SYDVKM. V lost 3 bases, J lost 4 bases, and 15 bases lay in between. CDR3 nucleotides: TGTGCCAGCAGTTTTCCGGCAGGGCTCCTCTATGGCTACACCTTC. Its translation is CASSFPAGLLYGYTF.

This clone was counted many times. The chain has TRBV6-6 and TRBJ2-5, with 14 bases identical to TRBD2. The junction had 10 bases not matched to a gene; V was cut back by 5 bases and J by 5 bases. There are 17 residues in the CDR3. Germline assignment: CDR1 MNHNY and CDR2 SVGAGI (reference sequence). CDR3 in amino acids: CASSPGTSGSLHETQYF. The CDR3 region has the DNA TGTGCCAGCAGTCCTGGGACTAGCGGGAGTTTACACGAGACCCAGTACTTC.

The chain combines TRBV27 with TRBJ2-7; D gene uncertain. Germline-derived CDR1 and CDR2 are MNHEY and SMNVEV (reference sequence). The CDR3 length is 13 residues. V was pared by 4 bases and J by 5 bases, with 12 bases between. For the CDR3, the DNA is TGTGCCAGCAGTTCTTTAGGAGTGGACGAGCAGTACTTC. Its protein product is CASSSLGVDEQYF.

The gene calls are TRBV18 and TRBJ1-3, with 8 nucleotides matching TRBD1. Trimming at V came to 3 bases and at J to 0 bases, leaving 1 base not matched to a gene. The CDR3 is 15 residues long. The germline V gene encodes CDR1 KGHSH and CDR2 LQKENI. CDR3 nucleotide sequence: TGTGCCAGCTCACCGGACAGGGCCTCTGGAAACACCATATATTTT. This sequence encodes CASSPDRASGNTIYF.

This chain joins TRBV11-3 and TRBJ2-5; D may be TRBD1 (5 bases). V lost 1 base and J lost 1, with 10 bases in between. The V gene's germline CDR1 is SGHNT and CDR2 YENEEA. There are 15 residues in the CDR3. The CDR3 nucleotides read TGTGCCAGCAGCTTAGGCAGGGCCCCCCAAGAGACCCAGTACTTC. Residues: CASSLGRAPQETQYF. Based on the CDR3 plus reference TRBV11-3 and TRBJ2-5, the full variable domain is EAGVVQSPRYKIIEKKQPVAFWCNPISGHNTLYWYLQNLGQGPELLIRYENEEAVDDSQLPKDRFSAERLKGVDSTLKIQPAELGDSAVYLCASSLGRAPQETQYFGPGTRLLVL.

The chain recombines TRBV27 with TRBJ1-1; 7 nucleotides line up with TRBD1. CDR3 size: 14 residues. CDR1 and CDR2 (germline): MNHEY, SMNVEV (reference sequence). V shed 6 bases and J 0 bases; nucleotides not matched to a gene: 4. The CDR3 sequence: CASRRGQLNTEAFF. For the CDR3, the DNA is TGTGCCAGCAGGCGGGGACAGCTGAACACTGAAGCTTTCTTT.

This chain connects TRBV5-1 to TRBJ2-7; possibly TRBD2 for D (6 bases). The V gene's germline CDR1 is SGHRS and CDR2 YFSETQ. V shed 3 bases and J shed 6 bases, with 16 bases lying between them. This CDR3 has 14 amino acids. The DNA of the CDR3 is TGCGCCAGCAGCTCTCCGGGGGTACGCAGCGAGCAGTACTTC. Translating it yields CASSSPGVRSEQYF.

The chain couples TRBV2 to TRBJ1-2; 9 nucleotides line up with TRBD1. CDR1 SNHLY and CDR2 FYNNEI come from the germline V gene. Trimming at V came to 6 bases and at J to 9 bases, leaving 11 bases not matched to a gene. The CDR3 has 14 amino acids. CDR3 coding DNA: TGTGCCAGCAGGGCCTTAGGGACAGGGCATCGCTACACCTTC. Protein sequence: CASRALGTGHRYTF.

The CDR3 is CASSLGRVHDPYGYTF. CDR3 nucleotide sequence: TGCGCCAGCAGCTTGGGGAGAGTTCATGATCCCTATGGCTACACCTTC. This chain links TRBV5-1 with TRBJ1-2; D is ambiguous. The CDR3 totals 16 residues. V gave up 0 bases and J gave up 4 bases, with 16 bases separating them. From germline, CDR1 is SGHRS and CDR2 YFSETQ.

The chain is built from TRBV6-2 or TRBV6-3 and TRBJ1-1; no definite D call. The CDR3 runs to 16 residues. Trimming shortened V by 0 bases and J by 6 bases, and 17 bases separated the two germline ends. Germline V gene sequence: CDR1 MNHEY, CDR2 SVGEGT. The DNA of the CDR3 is TGTGCCAGCAGTTACTCGAGTCCGGCCTTGGGAGCTGAAGCTTTCTTT. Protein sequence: CASSYSSPALGAEAFF.